This T cell receptor (beta chain) is from a study of T cells in women clearing cervical HPV infection. Turning to the study itself: Controls' single incident HPV16 infection cleared within 12 months without precancer. The study, taken as a whole, reports: Each sample's T-cell count was unknown, possibly confounding richness.

V lost 2 bases to trimming and J lost 7 bases, with 6 bases between them. The CDR3 runs 12 residues. The germline CDR1 and CDR2 sequences are SGHNT and YENEEA. With respect to this clone: Its target is unknown. Read sequence stops 3 residues before the CDR3 end, and the germline J gene provides the missing end.

All donors had a single incident cervical HPV16 infection, not prevalent. MY09/MY11 PCR detected cervical HPV DNA; dot-blot assigned genotypes. Some clones are missing from TCRdb's copy, which holds only in-frame ones; the method was immunoSEQ multiplex PCR. The table gives about 34,000 clones; the top ten clones make up approximately 1.5% of it. Sample: blood buffy coat. The rearrangement links TRBV11-3 to TRBJ2-1; no firm D call. This receptor was identified in a woman aged 18 to 75 with a cervical HPV16 infection that either progressed to CIN3+ or cleared (not recorded which). The DNA read from the CDR3 is TGTGCCAGCAGCTTAAAAACTAATGAG. This encodes CASSLKTNE. The whole CDR3 sequence is CASSLKTNEQFF.